This TCR beta chain originates from a study of beta chain features in type 1 diabetes. A word on this clone: Its antigen is still unknown.

Findings and limits, study-wide: The naive, central memory and Treg TCRB repertoires looked more alike in patients than they did in healthy donors. Junctions at VDJ sites from type 1 diabetes patients had fewer insertions and more deletions.

In total, each donor contributed a single heparinised blood draw that averaged roughly 100 mL. Cell sorting via CD45RO/CCR7/CD25/CD127/CD95/CD27 was performed to obtain CD4+ naive, central memory, regulatory and stem cell-like memory cells. This CDR3 contains 14 residues. J gave up 2 bases and V 4 bases, and 4 bases lay outside the gene matches. CDR1 is SGHRS, CDR2 YFSETQ, per germline. Sequencing targeted expressed TCRB transcripts, as all isolated RNA had been reverse transcribed. Produced via immunoSEQ multiplex PCR; TCRdb's table is partial and in-frame only. Altogether about 140,000 clones are present, about 10% being singletons, with the ten largest covering roughly 1.3%.

The genes are TRBV5-1 and TRBJ2-7; 9 bases match TRBD1. The TCR originated in a man between 18 and 29 years old in good health. Input material: naive CD4+ T cells from blood. The CDR3 sequence: CASSGDRAPYEQYF. CDR3 DNA: TGCGCCAGCAGCGGGGACAGGGCCCCCTACGAGCAGTACTTC.